This T cell receptor beta chain originates from a study of blood T cell repertoires in COVID-19 (dated by TCRdb to the early 2020s). Some background on the complete study: Samples covering the acute and convalescent phases of COVID-19 were provided by collaborators in the United States, Italy and Spain. The material from the prospective study consisted of cDNA or gDNA derived from T cells, B-cell-depleted T cells, or PBMCs. The dataset comprised deeply sampled blood TCRbeta repertoires from subjects exposed to, actively infected with, or recovered from COVID-19. The repertoires were made available in a free public database intended to serve as a resource for research on the immune response to SARS-CoV-2. The samples were drawn from two sources: the first 160 participants of the ongoing ImmuneRACE study, and over 1,000 subjects contributed by 6 global collaborators. The sample metadata nearly always contained a de-identified subject ID, COVID-19 status, age in years and sex. Where available, HLA class I and class II types were obtained from metadata supplied by the sample provider rather than from assay-based typing.

Participants in the prospective study were enrolled through a virtual design, were aged roughly 18 to 100 years, and lived in roughly 25 United States geographic areas. Cohort assignment in the prospective study relied on participant-reported clinical history from a screening survey and a study questionnaire. Recovered participants in ImmuneRACE Cohort 3 were defined as having two consecutive negative NP/OP PCR tests, clearance from a healthcare professional, or resolution of symptoms. Mobile phlebotomists in the prospective study collected whole blood, serum and a nasopharyngeal or oropharyngeal swab from every participant. Prospective study participants could optionally give additional blood draws and questionnaires over a roughly two-month period. Before DNA extraction, prospective study blood samples were shipped either frozen or at room temperature. Worth noting for this clone: The antigen this receptor binds is unknown. Base qualities are not recorded, but no much larger clone differs from it by a single base.

The immunoSEQ Assay, a bias-controlled multiplex PCR, was used to amplify TCRbeta CDR3 regions from genomic DNA. The original pipeline was this. Nucleated cell counts per sample were estimated from amplification of reference gene primers within the assay. Sequence reads were collapsed and filtered to measure the absolute abundance of every unique TCRbeta CDR3 rearrangement. Productive Simpson clonality was computed per sample as the square root of Simpson's diversity index over productive rearrangements. This is the immuneACCESS table as TCRdb keeps it, with only in-frame sequences that have V and J called. A part of the clones is gone; compared with another copy, unresolved V genes explain less than half, and the rest is unexplained. V and J calls and clone size are as listed in that table; D and trimming were resolved from the DNA. A total of roughly 250,000 clones appear in this sample, 88% of them only once. About 3% of the sample comes from the top ten.

What the work shows at the level of the full study, not this receptor alone: Clinical and demographic metadata were provided uncurated, with the amount varying by source and participant.

Input material: PBMCs or T cells enriched from blood (not recorded which). The receptor's source is a woman between 50 and 59 years old who had recovered from COVID-19.

The CDR3: CASSVGQGSRPYTF. Read as DNA, the sequence is TGTGCCAGCAGCGTTGGACAGGGGTCCCGTCCCTACACCTTC. In this chain, TRBV11-2 is recombined with TRBJ1-2; a stretch of 9 junction bases matches TRBD1. V and J are trimmed by 5 bases and 10 bases, and the gene matches miss 11 bases of the junction. The CDR3 runs 14 amino acids, cysteine and phenylalanine included. The sequence is cut down to CDR3 DNA, 42 bases in frame from base 1. The germline V gene supplies CDR1 SGHAT and CDR2 FQNNGV.